This T cell receptor beta chain was recovered during a study of blood T cell repertoires in COVID-19 (dated by TCRdb to the early 2020s). About the investigation overall: Samples from collaborators originated in the United States, Italy and Spain and spanned both the acute and convalescent phases of COVID-19. The repertoires were made available in a free public database intended to serve as a resource for research on the immune response to SARS-CoV-2. Sample metadata almost always included a de-identified subject ID, COVID-19 status, age in years and sex. Where available, HLA class I and class II types were obtained from metadata supplied by the sample provider rather than from assay-based typing. The prospective study material was composed of cDNA or gDNA derived from T cells, B-cell-depleted T cells, or PBMCs. Samples came from the ongoing ImmuneRACE study (first 160 participants) plus 1,254 subjects from 6 global collaborators. The dataset comprised deeply sampled blood TCRbeta repertoires from subjects exposed to, actively infected with, or recovered from COVID-19.

TCRbeta CDR3 regions were amplified from genomic DNA using the immunoSEQ Assay, a bias-controlled multiplex PCR. The published analysis was carried out like this. The number of nucleated cells in each sample was estimated from the amplification of reference gene primers within the assay. Sequence reads were collapsed and filtered to measure the absolute abundance of every unique TCRbeta CDR3 rearrangement. Productive Simpson clonality was computed per sample as the square root of Simpson's diversity index over productive rearrangements. TCRdb limited this immuneACCESS table to in-frame rearrangements with V and J called. A share of clones is missing; checked studies link under half to unresolved V genes, and the rest is unexplained. V and J calls and clone size follow that table, whereas D and trimming were derived from the DNA. A total of more than 200,000 clones appear in this sample, 75% to 90% of them only once. Of the sample, 7% to 10% is held by the ten largest clones.

V is cut by 0 bases and J by 0 bases, and the space between the germline ends is 9 bases. For CDR1 and CDR2, the germline V gene lists SGHRS and YFSETQ. Spanning cysteine to phenylalanine, the CDR3 consists of 15 amino acids. The retained sequence is limited to the CDR3, 45 bases, with the frame set at the first base. Notes on this clone: The target of this receptor is not known. No much larger clone is present one base from it, and per-base qualities are unavailable. The sample carries other DNA sequences with the same CDR3.

In Seattle, one collaborating source enrolled patients while the infection was active and tracked those patients longitudinally over the course of disease. Each collaborating institution followed its own protocols to collect whole blood in K2EDTA tubes. For TCRbeta analysis, collaborators shipped samples in one of three forms: frozen whole blood, isolated PBMCs, or DNA extracted from either of those sample types. Here is what the overall study found, with its caveats: The amount of clinical and demographic metadata varied by source and participant and was provided uncurated.

The sample consisted of peripheral blood. This clonotype originated in a woman aged 80 or over with COVID-19, enrolled during active disease. The chain couples TRBV5-1 to TRBJ1-1; the D gene is not confidently resolved. The nucleotides are TGCGCCAGCAGCTTGGAACCGGGGATGAACACTGAAGCTTTCTTT. It encodes CASSLEPGMNTEAFF.